These T cell receptor beta chains were read from a single sample in a study of blood T cell repertoires in COVID-19. Only in-frame clones appear in the TCRdb table, and some are missing; sequencing was by immunoSEQ multiplex PCR. The table shows roughly 84,000 clones, with about 85% occurring only once. Sequenced: peripheral blood. The receptors were sampled from a man of 80 years or more with active or convalescent COVID-19. CDR3s include the opening cysteine and the closing phenylalanine or tryptophan. D genes are given only for firm matches. Rows give clone size only sometimes, using once, few, many, or a class for an expanded clone.

len: 14; abundance: .; v_gene: TRBV5-1; d_gene: .; j_gene: TRBJ1-6; CDR3nt: TGCGCCAGCAGGGAGGTGATCGAGAATTCACCCCTCCACTTT; CDR3aa: CASREVIENSPLHF
len: 16; abundance: .; v_gene: TRBV5-6; d_gene: TRBD1; j_gene: TRBJ2-1; CDR3nt: TGTGCCAGCAGCAAATCCGGGACAGGATCCTACAATGAGCAGTTCTTC; CDR3aa: CASSKSGTGSYNEQFF
len: 12; abundance: .; v_gene: TRBV18; d_gene: .; j_gene: TRBJ2-3; CDR3nt: TGTGCCAGCCTAGGTGGCACAGATACGCAGTATTTT; CDR3aa: CASLGGTDTQYF
len: 14; abundance: once; v_gene: TRBV3-1/TRBV3-2; d_gene: TRBD1; j_gene: TRBJ1-2; CDR3nt: TGTGCCAGCAGCCAGCGGGACAGGGGATTTGGCTACACCTTC; CDR3aa: CASSQRDRGFGYTF
len: 14; abundance: once; v_gene: TRBV28; d_gene: .; j_gene: TRBJ2-3; CDR3nt: TGTGCCAGCAGTCCCCCGGGAGACACAGATACGCAGTATTTT; CDR3aa: CASSPPGDTDTQYF
len: 16; abundance: .; v_gene: TRBV6-5; d_gene: TRBD2; j_gene: TRBJ2-5; CDR3nt: TGTGCCAGCAGTTCCCTTGGAGCGGGAGGTTGGGAGACCCAGTACTTC; CDR3aa: CASSSLGAGGWETQYF
len: 14; abundance: .; v_gene: TRBV28; d_gene: .; j_gene: TRBJ2-6; CDR3nt: TGTGCCAGCAATAGTCCCTCTGGGGCCAACGTCCTGACTTTC; CDR3aa: CASNSPSGANVLTF
len: 14; abundance: few; v_gene: TRBV3-1/TRBV3-2; d_gene: .; j_gene: TRBJ1-5; CDR3nt: TGTGCCAGCAGCGGTCGCCTAAGCAATCAGCCCCAGCATTTT; CDR3aa: CASSGRLSNQPQHF
len: 15; abundance: once; v_gene: TRBV3-1/TRBV3-2; d_gene: TRBD1; j_gene: TRBJ1-5; CDR3nt: TGTGCCAGCAGCCAGGGGACAGGGTGGAATCAGCCCCAGCATTTT; CDR3aa: CASSQGTGWNQPQHF
len: 15; abundance: .; v_gene: TRBV6-6; d_gene: .; j_gene: TRBJ2-5; CDR3nt: TGTGCCAGCAGTTATACGGGAGCCCCAACGGAGACCCAGTACTTC; CDR3aa: CASSYTGAPTETQYF
len: 16; abundance: .; v_gene: TRBV2; d_gene: TRBD1; j_gene: TRBJ2-5; CDR3nt: TGTGCCAGCAGCCGTCAGGGACAGGGGGCGTTGGAGACCCAGTACTTC; CDR3aa: CASSRQGQGALETQYF
len: 11; abundance: .; v_gene: TRBV20-1; d_gene: .; j_gene: TRBJ2-1; CDR3nt: TGCAGTGCTAACTCAGGGTATGAGCAGTTCTTC; CDR3aa: CSANSGYEQFF
len: 14; abundance: .; v_gene: TRBV30; d_gene: TRBD2; j_gene: TRBJ2-3; CDR3nt: TGTGCCTGGAGAGGCGGGAGGAGCACAGATACGCAGTATTTT; CDR3aa: CAWRGGRSTDTQYF
len: 19; abundance: .; v_gene: TRBV5-1; d_gene: TRBD1; j_gene: TRBJ2-6; CDR3nt: TGCGCCAGCAGCTCACCCCGGGACAGGGGAATCTCTGGGGCCAACGTCCTGACTTTC; CDR3aa: CASSSPRDRGISGANVLTF
len: 14; abundance: .; v_gene: TRBV11-1; d_gene: .; j_gene: TRBJ1-3; CDR3nt: TGTGCCAGCAGCTTTGGAGGGTCCGGCCACACCATATATTTT; CDR3aa: CASSFGGSGHTIYF
len: 16; abundance: .; v_gene: TRBV6-2/TRBV6-3; d_gene: TRBD1; j_gene: TRBJ2-2; CDR3nt: TGTGCCAGCAGTTGGGGACAGCCTGTGGTCACCGGGGAGCTGTTTTTT; CDR3aa: CASSWGQPVVTGELFF
len: 14; abundance: once; v_gene: TRBV5-1; d_gene: .; j_gene: TRBJ2-3; CDR3nt: TGCGCCAGCAGCTTGTACAGTCGCACAGATACGCAGTATTTT; CDR3aa: CASSLYSRTDTQYF
len: 16; abundance: once; v_gene: TRBV4-1; d_gene: .; j_gene: TRBJ1-2; CDR3nt: TGCGCCAGCAGCCAAGTCCCGGCGTGGAGGGATAATGGCTACACCTTC; CDR3aa: CASSQVPAWRDNGYTF
len: 14; abundance: .; v_gene: TRBV4-1; d_gene: .; j_gene: TRBJ1-2; CDR3nt: TGCGCCAGCAGCCAGATCAGGGTTCCATATGGCTACACCTTC; CDR3aa: CASSQIRVPYGYTF
len: 13; abundance: .; v_gene: TRBV5-1; d_gene: .; j_gene: TRBJ1-2; CDR3nt: TGCGCCAGCAGCTTGGACAGCAACTATGGCTACACCTTC; CDR3aa: CASSLDSNYGYTF
len: 13; abundance: once; v_gene: TRBV9; d_gene: .; j_gene: TRBJ1-1; CDR3nt: TGTGCCAGCAGCTCCTTTATGAACACTGAAGCTTTCTTT; CDR3aa: CASSSFMNTEAFF
len: 14; abundance: .; v_gene: TRBV19; d_gene: .; j_gene: TRBJ1-4; CDR3nt: TGTGCCAGTAAATCGGTCGAGATGAGTGAAAAACTGTTTTTT; CDR3aa: CASKSVEMSEKLFF
len: 15; abundance: .; v_gene: TRBV18; d_gene: .; j_gene: TRBJ2-1; CDR3nt: TGTGCCAGCTCACCACGGCGGGACAGATCCAATGAGCAGTTCTTC; CDR3aa: CASSPRRDRSNEQFF
len: 13; abundance: .; v_gene: TRBV7-2; d_gene: .; j_gene: TRBJ1-1; CDR3nt: TGTGCCAGCAGACCTCGGGGTGGCACTGAAGCTTTCTTT; CDR3aa: CASRPRGGTEAFF
len: 17; abundance: few; v_gene: TRBV6-4; d_gene: .; j_gene: TRBJ1-2; CDR3nt: TGTGCCAGCAGTCCCATTCTTAATCGCAGGGTAGGCTATGGCTACACCTTC; CDR3aa: CASSPILNRRVGYGYTF
len: 15; abundance: .; v_gene: TRBV13; d_gene: .; j_gene: TRBJ1-1; CDR3nt: TGTGCCAGCAGCTACCGGGGGGACGGCTCGCCTGAAGCTTTCTTT; CDR3aa: CASSYRGDGSPEAFF
len: 16; abundance: .; v_gene: TRBV2; d_gene: .; j_gene: TRBJ2-2; CDR3nt: TGTGCCAGCAGTGAACTTGGGGGCCAAAACACCGGGGAGCTGTTTTTT; CDR3aa: CASSELGGQNTGELFF
len: 13; abundance: .; v_gene: TRBV3-1/TRBV3-2; d_gene: .; j_gene: TRBJ2-1; CDR3nt: TGTGCCAGCAGCCAAGATTTCGCGGGTGAGCAGTTCTTC; CDR3aa: CASSQDFAGEQFF
len: 14; abundance: .; v_gene: TRBV3-1/TRBV3-2; d_gene: TRBD1; j_gene: TRBJ2-2; CDR3nt: TGTGCCAGCAGCCTACGACAGGGGACCGGGGAGCTGTTTTTT; CDR3aa: CASSLRQGTGELFF
len: 15; abundance: .; v_gene: TRBV21-1; d_gene: .; j_gene: TRBJ1-5; CDR3nt: TGTGCCCGTTTCCGGGACACTAAGAGCAATCAGCCCCAGCATTTT; CDR3aa: CARFRDTKSNQPQHF
len: 16; abundance: once; v_gene: TRBV5-5; d_gene: TRBD2; j_gene: TRBJ2-3; CDR3nt: TGTGCCAGCAGCTTAGGCTCTAGCGGGAGCACAGATACGCAGTATTTT; CDR3aa: CASSLGSSGSTDTQYF
len: 11; abundance: .; v_gene: TRBV30; d_gene: .; j_gene: TRBJ1-3; CDR3nt: TGTGCCTGGAGTCTCCGGAACACCATATATTTT; CDR3aa: CAWSLRNTIYF
len: 13; abundance: .; v_gene: TRBV3-1/TRBV3-2; d_gene: .; j_gene: TRBJ2-1; CDR3nt: TGTGCCAGCAGCCATTTACACCGCAATGAGCAGTTCTTC; CDR3aa: CASSHLHRNEQFF
len: 17; abundance: .; v_gene: TRBV4-1; d_gene: TRBD2; j_gene: TRBJ2-2; CDR3nt: TGCGCCAGCAGCCACCGTTTAGCGGGAGGGCCGACCGGGGAGCTGTTTTTT; CDR3aa: CASSHRLAGGPTGELFF
len: 16; abundance: .; v_gene: TRBV4-1; d_gene: .; j_gene: TRBJ2-5; CDR3nt: TGCGCCAGCAGCCAAACAGGGCGTCCAATCCAAGAGACCCAGTACTTC; CDR3aa: CASSQTGRPIQETQYF
len: 14; abundance: .; v_gene: TRBV2; d_gene: TRBD2; j_gene: TRBJ2-5; CDR3nt: TGTGCCAGCAGGCAGGGACTAAACCAAGAGACCCAGTACTTC; CDR3aa: CASRQGLNQETQYF
len: 14; abundance: .; v_gene: TRBV2; d_gene: .; j_gene: TRBJ2-5; CDR3nt: TGTGCCAGCAGTGAACCTTTTGCGTGGGAGACCCAGTACTTC; CDR3aa: CASSEPFAWETQYF
len: 14; abundance: .; v_gene: TRBV18; d_gene: .; j_gene: TRBJ2-5; CDR3nt: TGTGCCAGCTCGCTACAGGGTCTCCAAGAGACCCAGTACTTC; CDR3aa: CASSLQGLQETQYF
len: 14; abundance: .; v_gene: TRBV7-8; d_gene: .; j_gene: TRBJ2-3; CDR3nt: TGTGCCAGCAGCATAGTGAGGAGCACAGATACGCAGTATTTT; CDR3aa: CASSIVRSTDTQYF
len: 16; abundance: .; v_gene: TRBV24-1; d_gene: TRBD2; j_gene: TRBJ2-2; CDR3nt: TGTGCCACCAGTGAACCGGGACTAGGATACACCGGGGAGCTGTTTTTT; CDR3aa: CATSEPGLGYTGELFF
len: 15; abundance: .; v_gene: TRBV19; d_gene: .; j_gene: TRBJ1-3; CDR3nt: TGTGCCAGTAGTATTATCACAGGCCAAGGAAACACCATATATTTT; CDR3aa: CASSIITGQGNTIYF
len: 15; abundance: .; v_gene: TRBV11-2; d_gene: TRBD1; j_gene: TRBJ1-5; CDR3nt: TGTGCCAGCAGCTTATCGGACAGGCCCCTTTCAGCCCAGCATTTT; CDR3aa: CASSLSDRPLSAQHF
len: 15; abundance: .; v_gene: TRBV5-1; d_gene: .; j_gene: TRBJ1-6; CDR3nt: TGCGCCAGCAGCTCCGGGGAGTCGAGTAATTCACCCCTCCACTTT; CDR3aa: CASSSGESSNSPLHF
len: 15; abundance: .; v_gene: TRBV5-6; d_gene: TRBD1; j_gene: TRBJ1-3; CDR3nt: TGTGCCAGCAGCTTTAGGGGGCCAGCTCGAAACACCATATATTTT; CDR3aa: CASSFRGPARNTIYF
len: 16; abundance: .; v_gene: TRBV3-1/TRBV3-2; d_gene: TRBD2; j_gene: TRBJ2-3; CDR3nt: TGTGCCAGCAGCCAAGTTACGGGGGGGCGCACAGATACGCAGTATTTT; CDR3aa: CASSQVTGGRTDTQYF